The 2 T cell receptor beta chains presented below share a single source sample, sequenced in a study of radiation and T cells in renal cell carcinoma. Generated by immunoSEQ multiplex PCR, the TCRdb table keeps only in-frame clones and is missing some. Of 140,000 to 150,000 clones in the sample, about 86% are singletons; the top ten hold 15% to 20%. The time point is: blood 4 weeks post-SBRT, at nephrectomy. Treatment: 15 Gy SBRT to primary tumor, nephrectomy 4 weeks later. The sample in question was blood, obtained from a patient whose treatment included radiotherapy and nephrectomy. The receptors derive from a woman in her fifties or sixties with renal cell carcinoma.

The chain carries TRBV15 and TRBJ1-3, with 7 bases identical to TRBD1. The germline gives CDR1 LNHNV, CDR2 YYDKDF (reference sequence). The CDR3 runs to 14 residues. V shed 6 bases and J 2 bases; nucleotides not matched to a gene: 4. CDR3 sequence reads: CATRPTGTGNTIYF. DNA of the CDR3: TGTGCCACCAGGCCGACAGGGACTGGAAACACCATATATTTT.

V gene TRBV5-1 combines with J gene TRBJ2-2; D perhaps matches TRBD2 (6 bases). The CDR3 totals 16 residues. Germline V gives CDR1 SGHRS, CDR2 YFSETQ. V gave up 2 bases and J gave up 6 bases, with 17 bases separating them. In DNA, the CDR3 is TGCGCCAGCAGCTTATACAGGTCGGGGAGGTCCGGGGAGCTGTTTTTT. Translating gives CASSLYRSGRSGELFF.